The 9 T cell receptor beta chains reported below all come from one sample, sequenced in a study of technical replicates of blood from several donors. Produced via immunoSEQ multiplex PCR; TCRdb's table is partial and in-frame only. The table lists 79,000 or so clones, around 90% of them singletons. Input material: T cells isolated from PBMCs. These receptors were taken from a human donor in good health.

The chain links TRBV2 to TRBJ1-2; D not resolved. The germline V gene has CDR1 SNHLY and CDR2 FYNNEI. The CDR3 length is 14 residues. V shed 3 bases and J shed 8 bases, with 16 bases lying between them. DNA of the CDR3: TGTGCCAGCAGTGATCCCAGGCCGGAGGGCGGCTACACCTTC. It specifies CASSDPRPEGGYTF.

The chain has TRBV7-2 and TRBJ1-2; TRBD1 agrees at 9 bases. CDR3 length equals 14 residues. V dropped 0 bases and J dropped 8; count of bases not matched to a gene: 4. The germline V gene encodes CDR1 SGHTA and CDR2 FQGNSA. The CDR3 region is CASSLAGTGNGYTF. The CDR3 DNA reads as TGTGCCAGCAGCTTAGCGGGGACAGGGAACGGCTACACCTTC.

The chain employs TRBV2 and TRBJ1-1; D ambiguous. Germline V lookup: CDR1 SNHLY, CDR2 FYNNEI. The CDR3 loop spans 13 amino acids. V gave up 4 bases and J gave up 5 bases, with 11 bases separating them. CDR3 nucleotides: TGTGCCAGCAGTGGCCTCGGAGGGACTGAAGCTTTCTTT. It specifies CASSGLGGTEAFF.

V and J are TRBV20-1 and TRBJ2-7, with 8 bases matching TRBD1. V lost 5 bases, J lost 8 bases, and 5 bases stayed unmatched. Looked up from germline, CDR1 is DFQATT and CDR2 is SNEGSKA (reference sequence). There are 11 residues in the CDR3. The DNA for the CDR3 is TGCAGTGCTTTGGACAGGGTCCAGCAGTACTTC. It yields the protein CSALDRVQQYF.

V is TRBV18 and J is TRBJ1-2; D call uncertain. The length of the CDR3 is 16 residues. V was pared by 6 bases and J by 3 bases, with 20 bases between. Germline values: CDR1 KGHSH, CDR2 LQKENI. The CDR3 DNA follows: TGTGCCAGCTCGGATTTGTTCGGGAGGAGGTACTATGGCTACACCTTC. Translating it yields CASSDLFGRRYYGYTF.

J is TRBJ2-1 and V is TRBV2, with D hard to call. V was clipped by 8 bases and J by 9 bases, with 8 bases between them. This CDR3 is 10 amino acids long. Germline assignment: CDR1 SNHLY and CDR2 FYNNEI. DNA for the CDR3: TGTGCCAGCTCCGGTGTTGAGCAGTTCTTC. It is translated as CASSGVEQFF.

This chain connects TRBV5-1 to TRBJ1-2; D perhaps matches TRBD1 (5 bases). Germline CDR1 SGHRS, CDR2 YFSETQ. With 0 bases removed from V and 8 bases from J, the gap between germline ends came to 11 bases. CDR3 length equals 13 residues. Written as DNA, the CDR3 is TGCGCCAGCAGCTTGGGACAGACCGAGGGCTACACCTTC. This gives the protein CASSLGQTEGYTF.

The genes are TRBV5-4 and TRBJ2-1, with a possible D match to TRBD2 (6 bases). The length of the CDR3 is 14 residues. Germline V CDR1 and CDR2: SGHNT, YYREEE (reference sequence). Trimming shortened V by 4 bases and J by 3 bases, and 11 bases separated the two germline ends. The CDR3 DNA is TGTGCCAGCAGCCGCCGGGACTTCTACAATGAGCAGTTCTTC. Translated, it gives CASSRRDFYNEQFF.

The CDR3 region is CATKGLAGNNEQFF. CDR3 sequence (DNA): TGTGCCACTAAGGGCCTAGCCGGCAACAATGAGCAGTTCTTC. The J gene is TRBJ2-1, the V gene TRBV10-3; a possible D gene is TRBD2 (5 bases). This CDR3 contains 14 residues. V lost 10 bases, J lost 5 bases, and 18 bases lay in between. Germline V gene data show CDR1 as ENHRY and CDR2 as SYGVKD.